This entry lists 12 T cell receptor beta chains sequenced from one sample in a study of cytomegalovirus exposure and HLA in healthy donors. It was with 60 Vbeta and 13 Jbeta primers that the PCR ran. Using immunoSEQ multiplex PCR, the repertoire was profiled, and TCRdb retains in-frame clones only, with some absent. Of about 190,000 clones in the sample, over 70% were seen once. Material for sequencing was PBMCs. These receptors all stem from a woman younger than 35 in good health and CMV-seronegative.

This clone was recorded only once. The chain carries TRBV28 and TRBJ1-2; TRBD1 aligns across 7 bases. The CDR3 spans 14 residues. V lost 5 bases to trimming and J lost 7 bases; unmatched junction nucleotides: 10. Germline lookup yields CDR1 MDHEN and CDR2 SYDVKM. CDR3 residues: CASSAGQAGGGYTF. CDR3 nucleotides: TGTGCCAGCAGTGCCGGACAGGCCGGTGGTGGCTACACCTTC.

This clone was seen once. J is TRBJ2-7 and V is TRBV28, with TRBD1 matching 8 bases. This CDR3 spans 14 amino acids. Germline assignment: CDR1 MDHEN and CDR2 SYDVKM. Losses at the gene ends were 6 bases for V and 3 bases for J; bases not matched to a gene: 7. The CDR3 coding sequence is TGTGCCAGCAGGGGCTCGGGACAGGTCTACGAGCAGTACTTC. It encodes CASRGSGQVYEQYF.

V gene TRBV19 combines with J gene TRBJ1-2; TRBD1 agrees at 7 bases. The V gene's germline CDR1 is LNHDA and CDR2 SQIVND (reference sequence). The V gene end was trimmed by 5 bases and the J gene end by 8 bases; junction bases not matched to a gene: 8. The CDR3 has 13 amino acids. CDR3 bases: TGTGCCAGTAGTTTCCGACAGGGTCAAGGCTACACCTTC. Translated, it gives CASSFRQGQGYTF.

This clone showed up just once. The chain employs TRBV5-8 and TRBJ1-5, with D unclear. Trimming took 4 bases from V and 5 from J, leaving 10 bases between them. Per the germline V gene, CDR1 is SGHTS and CDR2 is YDEGEE. CDR3 length: 13 residues. Here the CDR3 reads CASSSPGYQPQHF. The CDR3 DNA reads TGTGCCAGCAGCAGCCCGGGGTATCAGCCCCAGCATTTT.

The chain joins TRBV25-1 to TRBJ1-1; D remains unclear. Germline V gene sequence: CDR1 MGHDK, CDR2 SYGVNS. Trimming pared 4 bases from V and 11 bases from J, leaving 11 bases between. This CDR3 region has 11 residues. This CDR3 is CASSAGLAAFF. Here the CDR3 DNA reads TGTGCCAGCAGTGCTGGACTGGCGGCTTTCTTT.

This clone has only one observation. J is TRBJ2-2 and V is TRBV18; D might be TRBD2 (6 bases). CDR3 size: 16 residues. Germline V CDR1 and CDR2: KGHSH, LQKENI. V was cut by 5 bases and J by 1 base, with 14 bases left in between. The CDR3 DNA reads as TGTGCCAGCTCAACAAACCTAGCGTTGAACACCGGGGAGCTGTTTTTT. Its protein product is CASSTNLALNTGELFF.

The count of this clone is one. The CDR3 reads CASSRLAGGEQYF. The CDR3 nucleotides are TGTGCCAGCTCACGTCTAGCGGGAGGCGAGCAGTACTTC. This chain links TRBV18 with TRBJ2-7; TRBD2 aligns across 11 bases. Unmatched junction bases numbered 2, after V lost 4 bases and J lost 6 bases. Germline CDR1 is KGHSH and CDR2 is LQKENI. CDR3 length equals 13 residues. Based on the CDR3 plus reference TRBV18 and TRBJ2-7, the full variable domain is NAGVMQNPRHLVRRRGQEARLRCSPMKGHSHVYWYRQLPEEGLKFMVYLQKENIIDESGMPKERFSAEFPKEGPSILRIQQVVRGDSAAYFCASSRLAGGEQYFGPGTRLTVT.

J is TRBJ1-4 and V is TRBV5-1; 7 bases map to TRBD1. The V and J ends lost 1 base and 5 bases, in that order; junction bases with no gene match: 5. The V gene's germline CDR1 is SGHRS and CDR2 YFSETQ. CDR3 size: 15 residues. The CDR3: CASSLQGDVNEKLFF. The CDR3 coding sequence is TGCGCCAGCAGCTTGCAGGGGGATGTCAATGAAAAACTGTTTTTT.

This chain uses TRBV29-1 with TRBJ1-1; 7 bases fit TRBD1. The V gene's germline CDR1 is SQVTM and CDR2 ANQGSEA. Trimming cost V 7 bases and J 3 bases; bases outside gene matches: 5. CDR3 length equals 12 residues. The CDR3 nucleotides read TGCAGCGGGTGGGACAGAGACACTGAAGCTTTCTTT. This translates into CSGWDRDTEAFF. The full variable domain, with the rest looked up from reference TRBV29-1 and TRBJ1-1, is SAVISQKPSRDICQRGTSLTIQCQVDSQVTMMFWYRQQPGQSLTLIATANQGSEATYESGFVIDKFPISRPNLTFSTLTVSNMSPEDSSIYLCSGWDRDTEAFFGQGTRLTVV.

This rearrangement joins TRBV28 to TRBJ1-4, with D hard to call. Trimming shortened V by 2 bases and J by 7 bases, and 8 bases separated the two germline ends. Germline CDR1 MDHEN, CDR2 SYDVKM. CDR3 length: 13 amino acids. CDR3 sequence: CASSLTRAEKLFF. CDR3 nucleotide sequence: TGTGCCAGCAGTTTAACGAGAGCTGAAAAACTGTTTTTT.

The chain carries TRBV7-9 and TRBJ2-7, with 9 bases aligning to TRBD2. This CDR3 contains 16 residues. Germline values: CDR1 SEHNR, CDR2 FQNEAQ (reference sequence). V lost 3 bases, J lost 2 bases, and 8 bases stayed unmatched. This chain's CDR3 is CASSFSAGLAAYEQYF. The CDR3, as DNA: TGTGCCAGCAGCTTCTCCGCGGGACTAGCCGCCTACGAGCAGTACTTC.

The rearrangement joins TRBV6-5 to TRBJ1-1, with D unclear. The V and J ends lost 7 bases and 6 bases respectively, with 15 bases between them. Germline CDR1 and CDR2: MNHEY and SVGAGI. The CDR3 consists of 13 residues. Here the CDR3 reads CASNTDSGAEAFF. The CDR3 DNA reads TGTGCCAGCAACACTGATTCAGGTGCTGAAGCTTTCTTT.